The 25 T cell receptor beta chains below all came from one sample that was sequenced in a study of cytomegalovirus exposure and HLA in healthy donors (TCRdb year 2017). The receptor library was made with the immunoSEQ multiplex PCR assay. The table comes from immuneACCESS by way of TCRdb, which keeps in-frame sequences with V and J called. Part of the clones is missing from these tables; in studies checked, under half for an unresolved V gene and the rest for unknown reasons. Within this sample are about 150,000 clones, with approximately 90% of them counted one time only. Approximately 0.7% of the sample rests with the top ten. The sequenced sample was PBMCs. The receptors originated from a man aged 18 to 30 in good health and CMV-seronegative.

This chain connects TRBV4-2 to TRBJ1-4, with unresolved D. The CDR3 has 15 residues. Per the germline V gene, CDR1 is LGHNA and CDR2 is YNFKEQ. Between the trimmed V and J ends, which lost 4 bases and 4 bases, there was a span of 13 bases. For the CDR3, the DNA is TGTGCCAGCAGCCTCCTACGGAACTATAATGAAAAACTGTTTTTT. Residues: CASSLLRNYNEKLFF.

The chain joins TRBV2 to TRBJ2-7, with TRBD2 matching 13 bases. There are 14 residues in the CDR3. The J segment lost 4 bases and the V segment lost 8 bases, leaving 5 bases of the junction unmatched. The germline CDR1 and CDR2 sequences are SNHLY and FYNNEI. CDR3 nucleotides: TGTGCCAGCCGATTGGGACTAGCGGGGTACGAGCAGTACTTC. This translates into CASRLGLAGYEQYF. Combining the CDR3 with reference TRBV2 and TRBJ2-7 gives the whole variable domain EPEVTQTPSHQVTQMGQEVILRCVPISNHLYFYWYRQILGQKVEFLVSFYNNEISEKSEIFDDQFSVERPDGSNFTLKIRSTKLEDSAMYFCASRLGLAGYEQYFGPGTRLTVT.

V and J are TRBV11-3 and TRBJ1-2, with D possibly being TRBD1 (6 bases). Looked up from germline, CDR1 is SGHNT and CDR2 is YENEEA. Trimming removed 2 bases from V and 8 bases from J, with 9 bases in between. This CDR3 is built from 12 residues. The CDR3 DNA reads TGTGCCAGCAGCTTACAGGGGCGAGGCTACACCTTC. Encoded protein: CASSLQGRGYTF.

This chain joins TRBV9 and TRBJ2-7, with no clear D. V was shortened by 0 bases and J by 9 bases, with 13 bases between the two germline ends. CDR3 length: 13 amino acids. Per the germline V gene, CDR1 is SGDLS and CDR2 is YYNGEE. The CDR3 is CASSVEESSRQYF. In nucleotides, the CDR3 is TGTGCCAGCAGCGTAGAGGAGAGTTCCAGGCAGTACTTC.

V and J are TRBV18 and TRBJ2-7; 8 nucleotides line up with TRBD1. Germline CDR1 is KGHSH and CDR2 is LQKENI. The CDR3 consists of 15 residues. V was pared by 6 bases and J by 6 bases, with 13 bases of the junction left unmatched. As DNA, the CDR3 is TGTGCCAGCTCCCCCAGGCGGGCAGGGGGCAGCGAGCAGTACGTC. It specifies CASSPRRAGGSEQYV.

The genes are TRBV7-6 and TRBJ1-3; TRBD1 aligns across 7 bases. This CDR3 has 18 amino acids. Germline lookup yields CDR1 SGHVS and CDR2 FNYEAQ. The trim removed 0 bases at V and 0 bases at J, leaving 8 bases unmatched. The CDR3 DNA sequence: TGTGCCAGCAGCTTAGCCCTCCAAGGGGGCCTCTCTGGAAACACCATATATTTT. Translating gives CASSLALQGGLSGNTIYF.

In this sample, this clone turned up a few times. This chain joins TRBV5-4 and TRBJ2-3; 13 nucleotides match TRBD2. The CDR3 sequence is 16 residues long. Germline assignment: CDR1 SGHNT and CDR2 YYREEE (reference sequence). After removal of 7 bases from V and 0 bases from J, the junction contained 5 bases not matched to a gene. The CDR3 is CASGLAGASSTDTQYF. CDR3 nucleotides: TGTGCCAGCGGACTAGCGGGGGCCTCTAGCACAGATACGCAGTATTTT.

V gene TRBV5-1 combines with J gene TRBJ2-1; 10 nucleotides match TRBD1. There are 15 residues in the CDR3. V trimming: 4 bases; J trimming: 5 bases; junction bases outside the gene matches: 6. The V gene's germline CDR1 is SGHRS and CDR2 YFSETQ. The CDR3 coding sequence is TGCGCCAGCAGCCGGCACGGACAGGGGGACAATGAGCAGTTCTTC. It encodes CASSRHGQGDNEQFF. Combining the CDR3 with reference TRBV5-1 and TRBJ2-1 gives the whole variable domain KAGVTQTPRYLIKTRGQQVTLSCSPISGHRSVSWYQQTPGQGLQFLFEYFSETQRNKGNFPGRFSGRQFSNSRSEMNVSTLELGDSALYLCASSRHGQGDNEQFFGPGTRLTVL.

The gene calls are TRBV27 and TRBJ1-1, with D uncertain. The ends were cut back, 2 bases at V and 0 bases at J, with 13 bases in the middle. This CDR3 spans 16 amino acids. Germline CDR1 is MNHEY and CDR2 is SMNVEV (reference sequence). This CDR3 is CASSLGTAAMNTEAFF. In nucleotides, the CDR3 is TGTGCCAGCAGTTTAGGCACAGCCGCGATGAACACTGAAGCTTTCTTT.

The gene calls are TRBV29-1 and TRBJ1-3; no clear D gene. This CDR3 has 16 residues. V lost 1 base and J lost 0, with 13 bases in between. Germline loops: CDR1 SQVTM, CDR2 ANQGSEA. CDR3 DNA: TGCAGCGTTGAAGTGTCCAGACTGAGCTCTGGAAACACCATATATTTT. It yields the protein CSVEVSRLSSGNTIYF.

V and J are TRBV25-1 and TRBJ1-3; TRBD1 aligns across 7 bases. V shed 10 bases and J 3 bases; nucleotides not matched to a gene: 9. Germline assignment: CDR1 MGHDK and CDR2 SYGVNS. This CDR3 is 14 amino acids long. The CDR3 sequence is CATATGFGGNTIYF. In DNA, the CDR3 is TGTGCCACAGCGACAGGGTTCGGTGGAAACACCATATATTTT.

V is TRBV18 and J is TRBJ1-2; D is possibly TRBD1 (5 bases). CDR1 KGHSH and CDR2 LQKENI come from the germline V gene. V lost 0 bases and J lost 7, with 12 bases in between. The CDR3 contains 14 residues. Written as DNA, the CDR3 is TGTGCCAGCTCACCACCAGCCAGGGTGGGTGGCTACACCTTC. It specifies CASSPPARVGGYTF.

The CDR3 DNA reads as TGTGCCAGCAGTGAATATAGCAGCGGGAGGAACAATGAGCAGTTCTTC. Protein product: CASSEYSSGRNNEQFF. The chain couples TRBV25-1 to TRBJ2-1; 9 nucleotides align to TRBD2. The CDR3 totals 16 residues. J gave up 5 bases and V 0 bases, and 5 bases lay outside the gene matches. Germline V lookup: CDR1 MGHDK, CDR2 SYGVNS.

This chain links TRBV6-6 with TRBJ1-1; 8 nucleotides agree with TRBD1. Looked up from germline, CDR1 is MNHNY and CDR2 is SVGAGI (reference sequence). This CDR3 contains 12 residues. V was clipped by 7 bases and J by 5 bases; unmatched bases: 3. The CDR3 region is CASTTGGTEAFF. The CDR3 coding sequence is TGTGCCAGCACAACAGGGGGAACTGAAGCTTTCTTT.

The V gene is TRBV7-9, the J gene TRBJ2-1; 12 bases line up with TRBD2. The V segment lost 6 bases and the J segment 4 bases; nucleotides outside the gene matches: 7. Germline V gene sequence: CDR1 SEHNR, CDR2 FQNEAQ (reference sequence). This CDR3 is 16 amino acids long. CDR3 in DNA: TGTGCCAGCAGTCCTGCCGGACTAGCGGGATACAATGAGCAGTTCTTC. Translation gives CASSPAGLAGYNEQFF.

This chain joins TRBV9 and TRBJ1-2; no clear D gene. Germline lookup yields CDR1 SGDLS and CDR2 YYNGEE. CDR3 length: 12 amino acids. Trimming stripped 9 bases from V and 1 base from J, with 10 bases between. CDR3 DNA: TGTGCCACGGGAGGCCTTAACTATGGCTACACCTTC. This gives the protein CATGGLNYGYTF. Using reference TRBV9 and TRBJ1-2 for the parts outside the CDR3, the full variable domain is DSGVTQTPKHLITATGQRVTLRCSPRSGDLSVYWYQQSLDQGLQFLIQYYNGEERAKGNILERFSAQQFPDLHSELNLSSLELGDSALYFCATGGLNYGYTFGSGTRLTVV.

The gene calls are TRBV13 and TRBJ2-6, with D perhaps matching TRBD1 (5 bases). CDR1 PRHDT and CDR2 FYEKMQ come from the germline V gene (reference sequence). The CDR3 length is 15 residues. The V and J ends lost 5 bases and 2 bases respectively, with 10 bases between them. CDR3 in amino acids: CASSLIRAGANVLTF. The CDR3 coding sequence is TGTGCCAGCAGCCTCATCAGGGCTGGGGCCAACGTCCTGACTTTC.

This clone was seen a handful of times. The chain links TRBV2 to TRBJ1-6, with D perhaps TRBD1 (5 bases). The CDR3 sequence is 15 residues long. CDR1 is SNHLY, CDR2 FYNNEI, per germline. V dropped 8 bases and J dropped 8 bases, with 19 bases sitting between them. The CDR3 region is CASAGKVAPYSPLHF. The CDR3 DNA follows: TGTGCCAGCGCAGGGAAGGTGGCCCCTTATTCACCCCTCCACTTT.

The rearrangement uses TRBV9 and TRBJ2-5; D is ambiguous. Germline V gives CDR1 SGDLS, CDR2 YYNGEE. The CDR3 loop spans 12 amino acids. The V end lost 3 bases, the J end lost 7 bases, and 10 bases lay between the germline ends. The CDR3 bases are TGTGCCAGCAGCGAGAGTGGCGGGACCCAGTACTTC. Amino acid sequence: CASSESGGTQYF.

This clone was counted a single time. The V gene is TRBV19, the J gene TRBJ2-5; 8 bases are shared with TRBD2. V was pared by 5 bases and J by 4 bases, with 3 bases of the junction left unmatched. The V gene's germline CDR1 is LNHDA and CDR2 SQIVND (reference sequence). The CDR3 contains 13 residues. CDR3 DNA sequence: TGTGCCAGTAGTTGGACTAGCATAGAGACCCAGTACTTC. This sequence encodes CASSWTSIETQYF.

J is TRBJ1-5 and V is TRBV4-1, with D perhaps matching TRBD1 (5 bases). Germline values: CDR1 MGHRA, CDR2 YSYEKL. V dropped 1 base and J dropped 6 bases, with 16 bases sitting between them. The CDR3 totals 16 residues. This CDR3 reads CASSQVLGGGGQPQHF. The CDR3 region has the DNA TGCGCCAGCAGCCAAGTACTGGGGGGGGGAGGTCAGCCCCAGCATTTT.

The chain carries TRBV30 and TRBJ1-5; 7 bases are a match to TRBD1. The CDR3 length is 14 residues. The germline gives CDR1 GTSNPN, CDR2 SVGIG (reference sequence). With 5 bases clipped from V and 0 bases from J, the junction kept 4 bases outside the gene matches. The CDR3 DNA follows: TGTGCCTGGTCCGGGACAGCTAGCAATCAGCCCCAGCATTTT. Amino acid sequence: CAWSGTASNQPQHF.

The V gene is TRBV28, the J gene TRBJ1-4, with TRBD1 matching over 9 bases. The CDR3 consists of 15 residues. In germline, CDR1 is MDHEN, CDR2 SYDVKM. V lost 2 bases and J lost 7; bases outside the gene matches: 5. CDR3 residues: CASSLPGTGREKLFF. The DNA of the CDR3 is TGTGCCAGCAGTTTACCCGGGACAGGGCGTGAAAAACTGTTTTTT.

The CDR3: CASSPNEAGITDTQYF. CDR3 in DNA: TGTGCCAGCAGCCCCAACGAGGCGGGAATAACAGATACGCAGTATTTT. The chain has TRBV7-9 and TRBJ2-3, with a possible D match to TRBD2 (6 bases). Between the trimmed V and J ends, which lost 5 bases and 3 bases, there was a span of 18 bases. This CDR3 comprises 16 residues. Germline CDR1 is SEHNR and CDR2 is FQNEAQ (reference sequence). The variable domain in full, with the rest retrieved from reference TRBV7-9 and TRBJ2-3, is DTGVSQNPRHKITKRGQNVTFRCDPISEHNRLYWYRQTLGQGPEFLTYFQNEAQLEKSRLLSDRFSAERPKGSFSTLEIQRTEQGDSAMYLCASSPNEAGITDTQYFGPGTRLTVL.

The rearrangement links TRBV5-1 to TRBJ1-2, with TRBD1 matching 10 bases. The V segment lost 0 bases and the J segment 7 bases; nucleotides outside the gene matches: 6. The length of the CDR3 is 15 residues. The germline V gene has CDR1 SGHRS and CDR2 YFSETQ. CDR3 DNA: TGCGCCAGCAGCTTGGCGGACCGGGACAGGGGTGGCTACACCTTC. Translated, it gives CASSLADRDRGGYTF. The full variable domain, completed using reference TRBV5-1 and TRBJ1-2, is KAGVTQTPRYLIKTRGQQVTLSCSPISGHRSVSWYQQTPGQGLQFLFEYFSETQRNKGNFPGRFSGRQFSNSRSEMNVSTLELGDSALYLCASSLADRDRGGYTFGSGTRLTVV.